This T cell receptor beta chain is from a study of T cell repertoires in cytomegalovirus infection. Study-wide background: Use of recently identified HLA-C-restricted and well-studied HLA-B-restricted CMV epitopes was part of the study. TCR beta signatures that were public indicated CMV infection and matching HLA type. Findings of the study overall: Identification of carriers of CMV plus the relevant HLA was performed using cumulative public TCR beta family frequency.

To note about this clonotype: Its specificity is not known.

This CDR3 has 13 residues. Germline CDR1 is SEHNR and CDR2 is FQNEAQ (reference sequence). Deletions cut 5 bases from V and 5 bases from J, with 13 bases between. TCRdb processed the reads anew with MiXCR; each CDR3 protein has one entry. The profile shows about 900,000 distinct CDR3 sequences, 30% to 40% of them singletons. The source was cultured CD8+ T cells from PBMCs, collected from culture after CMV antigen stimulation. This TCR was sampled from a human donor in good health (CMV status not recorded). Some clones in this sample may be carry-over from other donors' samples. The chain combines TRBV7-9 with TRBJ2-7; D may be TRBD2 (5 bases). CDR3 in DNA: TGTGCCAGCAGCCCGGCGGGTGCCGACGAGCAGTACTTC. Amino acid sequence: CASSPAGADEQYF.